What follows describes a single TCR beta chain. The CDR3 has 15 amino acids. Trimming removed 4 bases from V and 1 base from J; junction bases left unmatched: 5. Germline V gene data show CDR1 as SGHRS and CDR2 as YFSETQ. The data were obtained in a study of blood T cell repertoires in COVID-19. Original processing methods: Estimation of nucleated cell counts relied on the amplification of reference gene primers. Assay: immunoSEQ multiplex PCR; the TCRdb copy retains only in-frame clones and omits some. The V and J calls and clone size were taken over from that table, and D and trimming were inferred from the DNA. The data contain some 400,000 clones, approximately 87% of them singletons.

This sequence joins TRBV5-1 and TRBJ2-3; 8 nucleotides align to TRBD2. Sequencing was performed on PBMCs or T cells enriched from blood (not recorded which). The TCR was taken from a man between 25 and 39 years old who had recovered from COVID-19. CDR3: CASSAGGAGTDTQYF. DNA of the CDR3: TGCGCCAGCAGCGCCGGGGGGGCCGGCACAGATACGCAGTATTTT.